This is a list of T cell receptor beta chains from one sample in a study of blood T cell repertoires in COVID-19. TCRdb's copy holds only in-frame clones and misses some; the assay was immunoSEQ multiplex PCR. The table includes 65,000 to 95,000 clones, approximately 90% detected once. Input material: peripheral blood. The receptor set was obtained from a man between 65 and 85 years old with active or convalescent COVID-19. Both conserved end residues are part of each CDR3. Each record gives: J gene, V gene, D gene, clone size, CDR3 protein, CDR3 DNA. The D gene is left open where the match is weak. Size is omitted from some rows. Given values are once, few, many or a class for expanded clones.

j_gene: TRBJ1-1
v_gene: TRBV6-5
d_gene: NA
abundance: NA
CDR3aa: CASSPTGNTEAFF
CDR3nt: TGTGCCAGCAGCCCCACAGGGAACACTGAAGCTTTCTTT

j_gene: TRBJ2-3
v_gene: TRBV6-8
d_gene: TRBD1
abundance: NA
CDR3aa: CASRPPGGARTDTQYF
CDR3nt: TGTGCCAGCAGACCCCCAGGGGGCGCTCGCACAGATACGCAGTATTTT

j_gene: TRBJ1-1
v_gene: TRBV29-1
d_gene: NA
abundance: NA
CDR3aa: CSAVGITGGMNTEAFF
CDR3nt: TGCAGCGCCGTGGGGATTACAGGCGGCATGAACACTGAAGCTTTCTTT

j_gene: TRBJ1-1
v_gene: TRBV6-4
d_gene: NA
abundance: NA
CDR3aa: CASSDSRGTEAFF
CDR3nt: TGTGCCAGCAGTGACTCCCGGGGCACTGAAGCTTTCTTT

j_gene: TRBJ1-6
v_gene: TRBV5-4
d_gene: TRBD1
abundance: few
CDR3aa: CASSSLTGPLHF
CDR3nt: TGTGCCAGCAGCTCTTTGACAGGGCCCCTCCACTTT

j_gene: TRBJ2-7
v_gene: TRBV19
d_gene: TRBD1
abundance: NA
CDR3aa: CASRYAGTGSSYEQYF
CDR3nt: TGTGCCAGTAGATATGCCGGGACAGGGTCCTCCTACGAGCAGTACTTC

j_gene: TRBJ2-7
v_gene: TRBV30
d_gene: NA
abundance: NA
CDR3aa: CAWSASGLARYEQYF
CDR3nt: TGTGCCTGGAGTGCCAGCGGGCTAGCGCGTTACGAGCAGTACTTC

j_gene: TRBJ2-7
v_gene: TRBV11-2
d_gene: NA
abundance: NA
CDR3aa: CASSLGGGHNYEQYF
CDR3nt: TGTGCCAGCAGCTTAGGCGGAGGGCACAACTACGAGCAGTACTTC

j_gene: TRBJ2-6
v_gene: TRBV6-4
d_gene: NA
abundance: NA
CDR3aa: CASSGTGVSGANVLTF
CDR3nt: TGTGCCAGCAGTGGGACGGGGGTCTCTGGGGCCAACGTCCTGACTTTC

j_gene: TRBJ1-1
v_gene: TRBV5-6
d_gene: TRBD1
abundance: NA
CDR3aa: CASSHDRGGTEAFF
CDR3nt: TGTGCCAGCAGCCACGACAGGGGGGGTACTGAAGCTTTCTTT

j_gene: TRBJ2-7
v_gene: TRBV27
d_gene: TRBD2
abundance: NA
CDR3aa: CASSSVLAGGHEQYF
CDR3nt: TGTGCCAGCAGTTCAGTTCTAGCGGGAGGGCACGAGCAGTACTTC

j_gene: TRBJ2-1
v_gene: TRBV5-6
d_gene: TRBD2
abundance: few
CDR3aa: CASIGLAGTDEQFF
CDR3nt: TGTGCCAGCATAGGTCTAGCGGGAACCGATGAGCAGTTCTTC

j_gene: TRBJ1-6
v_gene: TRBV6-6
d_gene: TRBD1
abundance: few
CDR3aa: CASKGQTYSSLHF
CDR3nt: TGTGCCAGCAAGGGACAGACGTATTCCTCCCTCCACTTT

j_gene: TRBJ2-5
v_gene: TRBV6-5
d_gene: TRBD2
abundance: NA
CDR3aa: CASSYSGLAPGETQYF
CDR3nt: TGTGCCAGCAGTTACTCGGGACTAGCGCCTGGGGAGACCCAGTACTTC

j_gene: TRBJ1-2
v_gene: TRBV7-9
d_gene: NA
abundance: NA
CDR3aa: CASSGRPEYGYTF
CDR3nt: TGTGCCAGCAGCGGCAGGCCCGAATATGGCTACACCTTC

j_gene: TRBJ1-5
v_gene: TRBV12-5
d_gene: TRBD1
abundance: NA
CDR3aa: CASGPTGAIPELSNQPQHF
CDR3nt: TGTGCTAGTGGTCCCACAGGGGCCATACCAGAGCTTAGCAATCAGCCCCAGCATTTT

j_gene: TRBJ1-5
v_gene: TRBV6-6
d_gene: TRBD1
abundance: NA
CDR3aa: CASSLAGTGYQPQHF
CDR3nt: TGTGCCAGCAGTTTAGCCGGGACAGGGTACCAGCCCCAGCATTTT

j_gene: TRBJ1-4
v_gene: TRBV6-6
d_gene: NA
abundance: NA
CDR3aa: CASSYAGGGSNEKLFF
CDR3nt: TGTGCCAGCAGTTACGCTGGGGGGGGCAGTAATGAAAAACTGTTTTTT

j_gene: TRBJ1-2
v_gene: TRBV6-2/TRBV6-3
d_gene: TRBD1
abundance: NA
CDR3aa: CASSYSDRESNYGYTF
CDR3nt: TGTGCCAGCAGTTACTCGGACAGGGAATCTAACTATGGCTACACCTTC

j_gene: TRBJ2-7
v_gene: TRBV4-2
d_gene: TRBD1
abundance: NA
CDR3aa: CASSQRTGPYEQYF
CDR3nt: TGTGCCAGCAGCCAACGGACAGGGCCCTACGAGCAGTACTTC

j_gene: TRBJ1-5
v_gene: TRBV5-1
d_gene: NA
abundance: NA
CDR3aa: CASSLDSFSNQPQHF
CDR3nt: TGCGCCAGCAGCTTGGACAGTTTTAGCAATCAGCCCCAGCATTTT

j_gene: TRBJ1-4
v_gene: TRBV4-1
d_gene: NA
abundance: few
CDR3aa: CASSHRANEKLFF
CDR3nt: TGCGCCAGCAGCCACCGAGCTAATGAAAAACTGTTTTTT

j_gene: TRBJ2-7
v_gene: TRBV19
d_gene: NA
abundance: NA
CDR3aa: CASSISRGAPTYEQYF
CDR3nt: TGTGCCAGTAGTATATCTCGGGGGGCCCCAACCTACGAGCAGTACTTC

j_gene: TRBJ2-7
v_gene: TRBV5-4
d_gene: TRBD2
abundance: NA
CDR3aa: CASSFMIAGGNRQYF
CDR3nt: TGTGCCAGCAGCTTCATGATAGCGGGAGGGAATCGGCAGTACTTC

j_gene: TRBJ1-3
v_gene: TRBV19
d_gene: TRBD1
abundance: few
CDR3aa: CASRTGAGSGNTIYF
CDR3nt: TGTGCCAGTAGGACAGGGGCCGGCTCTGGAAACACCATATATTTT

j_gene: TRBJ2-1
v_gene: TRBV7-2
d_gene: TRBD2
abundance: NA
CDR3aa: CASSPVFSGRDNEQFF
CDR3nt: TGTGCCAGCAGCCCCGTTTTTAGCGGGAGAGACAATGAGCAGTTCTTC

j_gene: TRBJ1-2
v_gene: TRBV19
d_gene: NA
abundance: few
CDR3aa: CASSMKMGQNYGYTF
CDR3nt: TGTGCCAGTAGTATGAAAATGGGACAAAACTATGGCTACACCTTC

j_gene: TRBJ2-1
v_gene: TRBV5-1
d_gene: NA
abundance: NA
CDR3aa: CASSFAVGTYNEQFF
CDR3nt: TGCGCCAGCAGCTTCGCGGTTGGCACCTACAATGAGCAGTTCTTC

j_gene: TRBJ2-1
v_gene: TRBV30
d_gene: TRBD2
abundance: NA
CDR3aa: CAFESGGSYNEQFF
CDR3nt: TGTGCCTTCGAAAGCGGGGGGTCCTACAATGAGCAGTTCTTC